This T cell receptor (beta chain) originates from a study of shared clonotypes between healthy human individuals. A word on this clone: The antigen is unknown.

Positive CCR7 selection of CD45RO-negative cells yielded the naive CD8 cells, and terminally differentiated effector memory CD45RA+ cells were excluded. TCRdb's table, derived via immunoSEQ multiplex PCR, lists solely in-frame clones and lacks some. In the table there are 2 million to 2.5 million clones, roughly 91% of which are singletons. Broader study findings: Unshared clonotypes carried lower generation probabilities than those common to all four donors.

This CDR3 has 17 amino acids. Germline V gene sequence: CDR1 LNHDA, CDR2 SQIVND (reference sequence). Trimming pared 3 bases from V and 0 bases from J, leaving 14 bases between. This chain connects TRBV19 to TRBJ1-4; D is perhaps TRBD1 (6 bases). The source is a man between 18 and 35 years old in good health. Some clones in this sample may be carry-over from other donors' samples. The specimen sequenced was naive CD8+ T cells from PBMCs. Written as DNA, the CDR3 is TGTGCCAGTAGTATCCTGGGGACACGCTCAACTAATGAAAAACTGTTTTTT. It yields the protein CASSILGTRSTNEKLFF.